The rows below give T cell receptor beta chains drawn from one sample of a study of shared clonotypes between healthy human individuals. Using immunoSEQ multiplex PCR, the repertoire was profiled, and TCRdb retains in-frame clones only, with some absent. This table has a few hundred thousand clones, roughly 96% appearing once. Sequencing used memory CD8+ T cells sorted from blood. These receptor sequences come from a man aged 30-40 years in good health. CDR3s include the opening cysteine and the closing phenylalanine or tryptophan. D genes are given only for firm matches. Some rows have no size entry. The others give once, few or many, or a class for an expanded clone.

TRBJ2-3 | NA | once | TRBV11-2 | CASSPRGATPDTQYF | TGTGCCAGCAGCCCCCGGGGGGCGACGCCAGATACGCAGTATTTT
TRBJ2-5 | NA | NA | TRBV30 | CVWSVLETQYF | TGTGTCTGGAGTGTACTAGAGACCCAGTACTTC
TRBJ2-2 | NA | NA | TRBV25-1 | CASTLRDNTGELFF | TGTGCCAGCACCCTCCGGGACAACACCGGGGAGCTGTTTTTT
TRBJ1-5 | NA | NA | TRBV6-1 | CASSVVDTNQPQHF | TGTGCCAGCAGTGTGGTCGATACCAATCAGCCCCAGCATTTT
TRBJ2-7 | TRBD2 | NA | TRBV4-2 | CASSQGLAGGLEQYF | TGTGCCAGCAGCCAAGGTCTAGCGGGAGGGCTGGAGCAGTACTTC
TRBJ2-5 | TRBD1 | NA | TRBV19 | CASSIDRRTGVSSSQETQYF | TGTGCCAGTAGTATAGATCGTCGGACAGGGGTGAGCTCGTCACAAGAGACCCAGTACTTC
TRBJ2-5 | TRBD1 | NA | TRBV2 | CASSAGGETQYF | TGTGCCAGCAGTGCAGGGGGAGAGACCCAGTACTTC
TRBJ2-3 | TRBD1 | NA | TRBV29-1 | CSVGKGQGPNTQYF | TGCAGCGTTGGTAAAGGACAGGGGCCCAATACGCAGTATTTT
TRBJ1-3 | NA | NA | TRBV29-1 | CSVAMPFGNTIYF | TGCAGCGTTGCAATGCCCTTTGGAAACACCATATATTTT
TRBJ1-2 | NA | NA | TRBV7-9 | CASSRGEAQNYGYTF | TGTGCCAGCAGCCGTGGAGAGGCCCAGAACTATGGCTACACCTTC
TRBJ2-7 | NA | NA | TRBV6-6 | CASSYSARTYEQYF | TGTGCCAGCAGTTACAGTGCGAGGACCTACGAGCAGTACTTC
TRBJ1-1 | TRBD1 | once | TRBV5-4 | CASSADRGLEAFF | TGTGCCAGCAGCGCAGACAGGGGGCTTGAAGCTTTCTTT
TRBJ1-1 | NA | NA | TRBV7-9 | CASSLSKKAGMVTEAFF | TGTGCCAGCAGCTTATCCAAAAAGGCAGGGATGGTCACTGAAGCTTTCTTT
TRBJ1-1 | NA | NA | TRBV2 | CASSERFFAEAFF | TGTGCCAGCAGTGAAAGGTTTTTCGCTGAAGCTTTCTTT
TRBJ2-7 | TRBD2 | NA | TRBV5-8 | CASSAGTSGFYEQYF | TGTGCCAGCAGTGCCGGGACTAGCGGTTTCTACGAGCAGTACTTC
TRBJ2-1 | TRBD2 | NA | TRBV9 | CASSAGLAGVENEQFF | TGTGCCAGCAGCGCCGGACTAGCGGGAGTAGAGAATGAGCAGTTCTTC
TRBJ2-7 | TRBD1 | NA | TRBV10-1 | CASSEADRGEQYF | TGCGCCAGCAGTGAGGCGGACAGGGGCGAGCAGTACTTC
TRBJ2-3 | TRBD1 | NA | TRBV10-3 | CAISEAGQGADTQYF | TGTGCCATCAGTGAGGCGGGACAGGGGGCAGATACGCAGTATTTT
TRBJ1-4 | NA | NA | TRBV28 | CASSLGGGNEKLFF | TGTGCCAGCAGTTTAGGAGGGGGTAATGAAAAACTGTTTTTT
TRBJ1-5 | NA | NA | TRBV19 | CASRLLGSNQPQHF | TGTGCCAGTAGGCTCTTGGGTAGCAATCAGCCCCAGCATTTT
TRBJ2-7 | NA | NA | TRBV27 | CASSLIAGVGYEQYF | TGTGCCAGCAGTTTAATCGCTGGGGTGGGTTACGAGCAGTACTTC
TRBJ1-5 | NA | NA | TRBV6-7 | CASSSGGPQPQHF | TGTGCCAGCAGTTCGGGGGGCCCACAGCCCCAGCATTTT
TRBJ2-6 | NA | NA | TRBV19 | CASSMGAGANVLTF | TGTGCCAGTAGTATGGGGGCTGGGGCCAACGTCCTGACTTTC
TRBJ2-7 | NA | NA | TRBV5-1 | CASSLVQGGYEQYF | TGCGCCAGCAGCTTGGTTCAGGGTGGATACGAGCAGTACTTC
TRBJ2-3 | NA | NA | TRBV18 | CASSPDIWVTDTQYF | TGTGCCAGCTCACCAGATATCTGGGTCACAGATACGCAGTATTTT
TRBJ2-5 | TRBD2 | NA | TRBV19 | CASSPGTSGRPLETQYF | TGTGCCAGTAGCCCCGGGACTAGCGGGAGGCCCCTAGAGACCCAGTACTTC
TRBJ2-2 | TRBD2 | NA | TRBV7-2 | CASSLVRGLVGNTGELFF | TGTGCCAGCAGCTTAGTGCGTGGACTAGTTGGGAACACCGGGGAGCTGTTTTTT
TRBJ1-2 | NA | NA | TRBV30 | CAWSVGGAGYGYTF | TGTGCCTGGAGTGTGGGAGGGGCCGGCTATGGCTACACCTTC
TRBJ1-1 | NA | NA | TRBV11-1 | CASTPLAMNTEAFF | TGTGCCAGCACCCCACTTGCGATGAACACTGAAGCTTTCTTT
TRBJ2-5 | TRBD2 | NA | TRBV7-2 | CASSFSLAGGPMEETQYF | TGTGCCAGCAGCTTCTCACTAGCGGGAGGACCGATGGAAGAGACCCAGTACTTC
TRBJ1-1 | TRBD1 | NA | TRBV29-1 | CSVGRGLSYEAFF | TGCAGCGTTGGAAGGGGGCTCTCTTATGAAGCTTTCTTT
TRBJ2-2 | TRBD2 | once | TRBV2 | CASSGLAGIGELFF | TGTGCCAGCAGTGGGCTAGCGGGTATCGGGGAGCTGTTTTTT
TRBJ1-3 | NA | NA | TRBV5-4 | CASSLRGSQGRAGNTIYF | TGTGCCAGCAGCTTGAGGGGGTCGCAGGGTAGAGCCGGAAACACCATATATTTT
TRBJ2-7 | TRBD1 | once | TRBV10-3 | CATGQGTYEQYF | TGTGCCACGGGACAGGGAACCTACGAGCAGTACTTC
TRBJ2-1 | TRBD2 | NA | TRBV7-9 | CASSSRLAGGVEQFF | TGTGCCAGCAGCTCGAGACTAGCGGGAGGAGTTGAGCAGTTCTTC
TRBJ1-3 | NA | NA | TRBV9 | CASSSTPGSSSGNTIYF | TGTGCCAGCAGCAGCACCCCCGGGTCAAGCTCTGGAAACACCATATATTTT
TRBJ2-1 | NA | NA | TRBV7-9 | CASSLRSSLSYNEQFF | TGTGCCAGCAGCTTACGGTCCAGCCTCTCCTACAATGAGCAGTTCTTC
TRBJ2-7 | TRBD2 | NA | TRBV7-9 | CASSVSGRAYEQYF | TGTGCCAGCAGCGTAAGCGGGAGGGCCTACGAGCAGTACTTC
TRBJ2-3 | TRBD2 | NA | TRBV11-3 | CASSLGSRESTDTQYF | TGTGCCAGCAGCTTAGGTTCGCGGGAGAGCACAGATACGCAGTATTTT
TRBJ1-5 | TRBD1 | NA | TRBV7-8 | CASSLAGTGGLNQPQHF | TGTGCCAGCAGCTTAGCTGGGACAGGGGGCTTAAATCAGCCCCAGCATTTT
TRBJ1-5 | TRBD1 | NA | TRBV2 | CASSERGGTGKDQPQHF | TGTGCCAGCAGTGAACGGGGGGGGACAGGGAAAGATCAGCCCCAGCATTTT
TRBJ2-3 | NA | NA | TRBV29-1 | CSVGLLKGDTQYF | TGCAGCGTTGGGCTCCTAAAAGGAGATACGCAGTATTTT
TRBJ2-3 | NA | NA | TRBV10-3 | CAISASDGYSDTQYF | TGTGCCATCAGTGCCTCCGACGGATACTCAGATACGCAGTATTTT
TRBJ1-5 | NA | NA | TRBV7-9 | CASSLGRGNQPQHF | TGTGCCAGCAGCTTGGGACGGGGCAATCAGCCCCAGCATTTT
TRBJ2-2 | TRBD2 | NA | TRBV7-2 | CASSLAGRLALTGELFF | TGTGCCAGCAGCTTAGCGGGGAGACTAGCCCTTACCGGGGAGCTGTTTTTT
TRBJ1-5 | NA | NA | TRBV6-6 | CASILDSGVQPQHF | TGTGCCAGCATCCTGGATTCGGGGGTTCAGCCCCAGCATTTT
TRBJ1-5 | NA | NA | TRBV19 | CASSIVQGDQPQHF | TGTGCCAGTAGTATTGTACAGGGTGATCAGCCCCAGCATTTT
TRBJ1-2 | NA | NA | TRBV5-5 | CASSLHYRVGGYGYTF | TGTGCCAGCAGCTTGCACTACAGGGTTGGAGGATATGGCTACACCTTC
TRBJ2-5 | TRBD2 | NA | TRBV4-2 | CASSQEGAGGGRLRETQYF | TGTGCCAGCAGCCAAGAAGGCGCGGGAGGGGGGAGGTTGCGAGAGACCCAGTACTTC